This T cell receptor beta chain was retrieved from a study of cytomegalovirus exposure and HLA in healthy donors. The PCR made use of 60 Vbeta and 13 Jbeta primers. Generated by immunoSEQ multiplex PCR, the TCRdb table keeps only in-frame clones and is missing some. The sample shows some 150,000 clones, roughly 82% of them seen only once. This CDR3 has 15 amino acids. Germline lookup yields CDR1 SGHVS and CDR2 FQNEAQ. Losses at the gene ends were 3 bases for V and 12 bases for J; bases not matched to a gene: 11. The genes are TRBV7-8 and TRBJ2-1, with 10 bases identical to TRBD2. The specimen was PBMCs. The receptor's source is a man aged 25-45 years in good health and CMV-seronegative. The CDR3 DNA reads TGTGCCAGCAGCTTCGATCTAGCGGGAGAGGTGGTGCAGTTCTTC. This encodes CASSFDLAGEVVQFF.